This TCR beta chain is from a study of beta chain features in type 1 diabetes. Every bit of the isolated RNA underwent reverse transcription, so sequencing read expressed TCRB transcripts. Generated by immunoSEQ multiplex PCR, the TCRdb table keeps only in-frame clones and is missing some. The sample contains a few hundred thousand clones, about 19% of which appear only once. Regarding the study as a whole: Cells with high TCR expression could be over-represented by cDNA sequencing.

Only a few counts were recorded for this clone. As yet, its antigen is unknown. This TCR was recovered from a young woman in good health. The sequenced material came from naive CD4+ T cells from blood.

CDR3 residues: CATSRTRNNEQFF. CDR3 DNA: TGTGCCACTTCACGGACTAGAAACAATGAGCAGTTCTTC. The chain recombines TRBV19 with TRBJ2-1, with 7 positions matching TRBD2. In germline, CDR1 is LNHDA, CDR2 SQIVND (reference sequence). The CDR3 spans 13 residues. Losses at the gene ends were 10 bases for V and 5 bases for J; bases not matched to a gene: 8.